The present TCR beta chain was sequenced within a study of T cells in Graves' hyperthyroidism and ophthalmopathy. Study observations and caveats: The model predicted ophthalmopathy a median roughly six months before onset.

This clonotype has a count of ten or more. Antigen unknown. The CDR3 regions of TCR beta were amplified from RNA transcripts. Using the HTBI primer set, a first-round RT-PCR was run on the TCR CDR3. TCRdb passed the multiplex PCR reads through MiXCR, listing each CDR3 protein once. The sample has fewer than 750,000 distinct CDR3 sequences; about 43% are singletons. The receptor was isolated from a woman under 30 with Graves' hyperthyroidism. The sample taken for sequencing was peripheral blood or thyroid tissue (not recorded which).

The CDR3 sequence: CASSVTSGSYQETQYF. The CDR3 DNA is TGTGCCAGCAGCGTAACTAGCGGGTCGTACCAAGAGACCCAGTACTTC. The chain uses TRBV7-8 and TRBJ2-5; TRBD2 aligns across 9 bases. Germline-derived CDR1 and CDR2 are SGHVS and FQNEAQ. V was clipped by 5 bases and J by 0 bases; unmatched bases: 7. This CDR3 spans 16 amino acids.